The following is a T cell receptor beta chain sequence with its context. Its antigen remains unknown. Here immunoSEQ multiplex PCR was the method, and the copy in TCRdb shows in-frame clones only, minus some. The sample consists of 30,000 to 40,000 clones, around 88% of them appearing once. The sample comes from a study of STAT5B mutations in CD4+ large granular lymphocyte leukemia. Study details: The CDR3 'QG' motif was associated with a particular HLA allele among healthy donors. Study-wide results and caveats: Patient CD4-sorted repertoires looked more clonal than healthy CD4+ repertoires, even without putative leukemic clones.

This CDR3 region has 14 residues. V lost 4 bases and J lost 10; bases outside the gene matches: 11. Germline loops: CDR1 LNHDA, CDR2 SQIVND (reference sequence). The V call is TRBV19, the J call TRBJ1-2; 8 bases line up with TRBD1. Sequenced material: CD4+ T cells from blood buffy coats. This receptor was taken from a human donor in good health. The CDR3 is CASSTTGTGSTYTF. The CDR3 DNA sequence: TGTGCCAGTAGTACGACCGGGACAGGTTCCACCTACACCTTC.